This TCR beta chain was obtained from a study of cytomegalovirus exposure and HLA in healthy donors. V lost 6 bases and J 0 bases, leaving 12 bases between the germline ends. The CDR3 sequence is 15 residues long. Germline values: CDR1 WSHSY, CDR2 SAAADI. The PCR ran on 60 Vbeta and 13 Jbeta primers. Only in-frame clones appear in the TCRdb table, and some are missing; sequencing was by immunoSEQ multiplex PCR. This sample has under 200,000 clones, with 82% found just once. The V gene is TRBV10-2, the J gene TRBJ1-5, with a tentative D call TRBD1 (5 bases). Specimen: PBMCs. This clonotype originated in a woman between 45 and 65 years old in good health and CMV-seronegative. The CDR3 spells CASRTDSFSNQPQHF. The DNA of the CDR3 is TGCGCCAGCAGAACCGACAGCTTTAGCAATCAGCCCCAGCATTTT.